This TCR beta chain emerged from a study of OX40 agonist ivuxolimab in advanced cancers. General study findings and limits: With doses of 0.1 to 3.0 mg/kg, CD4+ and CD8+ blood T cells had undergone clonal expansion by week 6. The specificity for antigen of the expanded peripheral T cells was not determined. In general, CD8+ T cells held more expanded clones than CD4+ did, on average.

Regarding this clone: The antigen is unknown.

Patients were ineligible given autoimmune disease history or systemic immunosuppression. TCRdb's table, derived via immunoSEQ multiplex PCR, lists solely in-frame clones and lacks some. The sample holds tens of thousands of clones; roughly 90% are singletons and the top ten take approximately 2.4%. Trimming removed 8 bases from V and 2 bases from J, with 11 bases in between. The CDR3 totals 13 residues. Germline assignment: CDR1 SEHNR and CDR2 FQNEAQ (reference sequence). This clonotype was sampled from an adult with an advanced solid tumor such as melanoma, head and neck, liver or kidney cancer. The V and J genes are TRBV7-9 and TRBJ2-3; D gene uncertain. This specimen was CD4+ or CD8+ T cells sorted from blood, taken in a trial of the OX40 agonist ivuxolimab. CDR3: CASSTRNTDTQYF. The DNA of the CDR3 is TGTGCCAGCTCTACGCGGAACACAGATACGCAGTATTTT.